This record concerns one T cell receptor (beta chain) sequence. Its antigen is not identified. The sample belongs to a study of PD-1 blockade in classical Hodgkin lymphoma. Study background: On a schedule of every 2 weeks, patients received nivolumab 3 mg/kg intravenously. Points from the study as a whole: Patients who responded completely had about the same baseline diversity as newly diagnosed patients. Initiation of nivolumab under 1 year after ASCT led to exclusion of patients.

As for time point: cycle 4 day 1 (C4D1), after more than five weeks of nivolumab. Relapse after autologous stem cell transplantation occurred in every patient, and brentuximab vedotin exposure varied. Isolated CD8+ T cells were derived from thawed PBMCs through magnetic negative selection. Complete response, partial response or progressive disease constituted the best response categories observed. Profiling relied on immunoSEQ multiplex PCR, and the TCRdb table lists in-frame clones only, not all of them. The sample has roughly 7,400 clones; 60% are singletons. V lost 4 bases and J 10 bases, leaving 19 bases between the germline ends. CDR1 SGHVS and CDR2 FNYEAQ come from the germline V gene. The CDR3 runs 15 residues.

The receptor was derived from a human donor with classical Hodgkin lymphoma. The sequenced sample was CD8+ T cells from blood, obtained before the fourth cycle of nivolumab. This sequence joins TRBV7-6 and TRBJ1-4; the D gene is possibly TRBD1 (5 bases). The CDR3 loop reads CASSSSSGGGGKLFF. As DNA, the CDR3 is TGTGCCAGCAGCTCCTCTTCCGGGGGGGGAGGAAAACTGTTTTTT.